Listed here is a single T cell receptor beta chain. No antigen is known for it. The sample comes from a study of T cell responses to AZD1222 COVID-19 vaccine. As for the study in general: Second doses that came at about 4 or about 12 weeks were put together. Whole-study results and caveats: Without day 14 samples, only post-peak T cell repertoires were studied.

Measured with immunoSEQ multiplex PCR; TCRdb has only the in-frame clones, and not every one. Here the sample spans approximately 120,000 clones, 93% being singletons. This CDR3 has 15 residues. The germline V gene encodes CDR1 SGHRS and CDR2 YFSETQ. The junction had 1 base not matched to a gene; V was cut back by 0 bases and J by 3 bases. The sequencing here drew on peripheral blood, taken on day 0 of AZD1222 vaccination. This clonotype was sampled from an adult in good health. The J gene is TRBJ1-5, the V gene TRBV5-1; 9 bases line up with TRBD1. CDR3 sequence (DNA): TGCGCCAGCAGCTTGGGGGACAGGGCCAATCAGCCCCAGCATTTT. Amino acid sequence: CASSLGDRANQPQHF. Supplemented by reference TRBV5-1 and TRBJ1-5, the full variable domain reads KAGVTQTPRYLIKTRGQQVTLSCSPISGHRSVSWYQQTPGQGLQFLFEYFSETQRNKGNFPGRFSGRQFSNSRSEMNVSTLELGDSALYLCASSLGDRANQPQHFGDGTRLSIL.